The sequence of this T cell receptor beta chain was determined in a study of blood T cell repertoires in COVID-19. Study at large: Material from acute and convalescent COVID-19 was sourced from the United States, Italy and Spain.

Libraries were prepared by immunoSEQ multiplex PCR; TCRdb keeps only in-frame clonotypes and omits some of them. This table has around 400,000 clones, around 89% appearing once. The CDR3 consists of 15 residues. Looked up from germline, CDR1 is ENHRY and CDR2 is SYGVKD. V shed 4 bases and J shed 2 bases, with 14 bases lying between them. This chain links TRBV10-3 with TRBJ1-1; tentatively, D is TRBD1 (5 bases). The sequenced material came from peripheral blood. The sequence came from a middle-aged man with acute or convalescent COVID-19. The CDR3 nucleotides read TGTGCCATCAGTGCCCGACGGGGGGATAACACTGAAGCTTTCTTT. Its protein product is CAISARRGDNTEAFF.